This TCR beta chain was documented in a study of CD8 T cells in Susac syndrome. Whole-study context: Patients with Susac syndrome were therapy-naive, on corticosteroids, or on intravenous immunoglobulin alone at the time that blood was drawn. Study-wide findings and caveats: In total CD8+ repertoires, approximately 17 Susac-specific public clones were found, and in CD8+ TEMRA repertoires, a few were found.

Germline values: CDR1 SEHNR, CDR2 FQNEAQ (reference sequence). This CDR3 has 14 amino acids. Deletions cut 1 base from V and 5 bases from J, with 9 bases between. About this clonotype itself: The target antigen is unknown.

Negative isolation was applied to CD8+ and CD4+ T cells, and FACS enrichment was applied to TEMRA cells. Reverse transcription used roughly 0.5 to 1 ug RNA and random hexamers. TCR beta CDR3 was amplified by immunoSEQ covering 54 Vbeta and 13 Jbeta. TCRdb used MiXCR to reprocess the immunoSEQ multiplex PCR reads, holding one entry per CDR3 protein. The sample lists nearly 110,000 distinct CDR3 sequences, roughly 94% seen once, with around 0.4% in the top ten. Source material: CD8+ T cells from PBMCs. The clonotype comes from a human donor with Susac syndrome. The rearrangement joins TRBV7-9 to TRBJ2-4, with D uncertain. The CDR3 bases are TGTGCCAGCAGCTTAGTCTCAGCGCAAAACATTCAGTACTTC. This translates into CASSLVSAQNIQYF. The whole variable domain, filled in from reference TRBV7-9 and TRBJ2-4, reads DTGVSQNPRHKITKRGQNVTFRCDPISEHNRLYWYRQTLGQGPEFLTYFQNEAQLEKSRLLSDRFSAERPKGSFSTLEIQRTEQGDSAMYLCASSLVSAQNIQYFGAGTRLSVL.